This section outlines one TCR beta chain sequence together with its context. Its antigen remains unknown. Measured with immunoSEQ multiplex PCR; TCRdb has only the in-frame clones, and not every one. The sample has around 100,000 clones; 90% are singletons. This specimen comes from a study of a mutant IDH1 vaccine in newly diagnosed glioma. Overall study: The patients received vaccinations eight times, in weeks 1, 3, 5, 7, 11, 15, 19 and 23.

The germline gives CDR1 MDHEN, CDR2 SYDVKM. The CDR3 totals 15 residues. V shed 3 bases and J 8 bases; nucleotides not matched to a gene: 10. Time point here: week 11, during vaccination. Each vaccine dose was 300 ug of mutant IDH1 20-mer peptide, with topical imiquimod. The astrocytomas were IDH1-mutant, ATRX-negative, and WHO grade 3 or 4. The specimen comprised PBMCs, sampled from a glioma patient whose treatment included an IDH1 peptide vaccine. The receptor was isolated from a woman in her forties or fifties with glioma. V is TRBV28 and J is TRBJ2-1; the match to TRBD2 covers 7 bases. CDR3: CASSFLAGERYEQFF. The DNA of the CDR3 is TGTGCCAGCAGTTTTTTGGCGGGAGAGAGGTATGAGCAGTTCTTC.